This is a list of T cell receptor beta chains from one sample in a study of shared T cell receptors in the human thymus. The repertoire was sequenced with immunoSEQ multiplex PCR; TCRdb's copy has only in-frame clones and lacks some. The sample shows 650,000 to 950,000 clones, 70% to 90% of them seen only once. These records were also assigned to another study, of human thymus T cells.

The sequencing input was thymocytes. These receptor sequences come from a girl less than two years old with a congenital heart defect. Both conserved end residues are part of each CDR3. Clone size is given for some rows only: seen once, a few or many times, or a class if the clone is expanded.

v_gene	abundance	j_gene	CDR3aa
TRBV28	NA	TRBJ2-7	CASSQLTRVLKYEQYF
TRBV5-6	NA	TRBJ1-2	CASSWQTGPANYGYTF
TRBV2	NA	TRBJ1-5	CASRQGRLLDSEYQPQHF
TRBV7-4	once	TRBJ1-1	CASSYDRGLVAFF
TRBV7-2	NA	TRBJ2-2	CASRAGGLDTGELFF
TRBV6-5	NA	TRBJ1-1	CASSYSREGDTEAFF
TRBV14	NA	TRBJ2-5	CASSQGGALETQYF
TRBV4-3	NA	TRBJ1-1	CASSHRQGANTEAFF
TRBV18	NA	TRBJ2-3	CASSPPRTDTQYF
TRBV6-5	NA	TRBJ1-1	CASTRGSADTEAFF
TRBV11-2	NA	TRBJ1-2	CASSSLGARGLNGYTF
TRBV7-9	NA	TRBJ1-6	CASSLLRYNSPLHF
TRBV5-6	few	TRBJ2-6	CASSGPGRRSSGANVLTF
TRBV5-6	NA	TRBJ2-1	CASSLAGREANEQFF
TRBV6-1	NA	TRBJ2-5	CASGASGYQETQYF
TRBV5-6	NA	TRBJ2-7	CASSYRDCTYEQYF
TRBV10-1	NA	TRBJ2-2	CASSPSGGANTGELFF
TRBV15	NA	TRBJ1-3	CATSRVVAPQTGSPLGNTIYF
TRBV15	NA	TRBJ1-1	CATSRSQGRDTEAFF
TRBV5-4	once	TRBJ1-1	CASSLWPHTEAFF
TRBV7-2	NA	TRBJ2-1	CASTVWRGSYNEQFF
TRBV25-1	NA	TRBJ1-1	CASSEWTGSGPEAFF
TRBV20-1	NA	TRBJ2-3	CSAGGADTQYF
TRBV6-5	NA	TRBJ1-1	CASSANRVGTEAFF
TRBV5-1	NA	TRBJ2-5	CASSLCHGTTLQETQYF
TRBV2	NA	TRBJ2-1	CGVGLYNEQFF
TRBV27	NA	TRBJ1-2	CASRRRGSGYTF
TRBV5-6	NA	TRBJ2-2	CASSLAQGAGGELFF
TRBV6-6	NA	TRBJ2-3	CASSPNPTGATDTQYF
TRBV15	NA	TRBJ1-5	CATSRTVDSNQPQHF
TRBV19	NA	TRBJ2-7	CASSIRPEGQGYGHYEQYF
TRBV15	NA	TRBJ1-1	CATSRGNVRPGGMNTEAFF
TRBV7-8	NA	TRBJ1-5	CASSDRARASNQPQHF
TRBV7-9	NA	TRBJ1-1	CASSFHRDGTEAFF
TRBV28	few	TRBJ2-3	CASHNPRGGPCTDTQYF
TRBV10-3	NA	TRBJ1-6	CAIRGDNSPLHF
TRBV6-6	NA	TRBJ1-6	CASSYIMERTRSPLHF
TRBV6-6	once	TRBJ2-7	CASRPDRPSYEQYF
TRBV7-6	once	TRBJ2-5	CASSSLGGLETQYF
TRBV5-4	NA	TRBJ2-1	CASSLDGGGADNEQFF
TRBV9	NA	TRBJ2-7	CASSLRPVRVYEQYF
TRBV27	few	TRBJ1-2	CASSSWGCGWLGYYGYTF
TRBV4-3	NA	TRBJ1-2	CASSQDLEDSHGYTF